This is a list of T cell receptor beta chains from one sample in a study of T cell repertoires in cytomegalovirus infection. Their antigens are not known. One entry per CDR3 protein results from TCRdb running MiXCR on the reads. This sample carries about 830,000 distinct CDR3 sequences, 32% of them seen once, and the ten largest clones take around 12%. Here the sequenced sample was cultured CD8+ T cells from PBMCs, taken from culture after CMV antigen stimulation. The receptors were sampled from a human donor in good health (CMV status not recorded). Some clones in this sample may be carry-over from other donors' samples. Both conserved end residues are part of each CDR3. Fields, in order: D gene, J gene, clone size, V gene, CDR3 DNA, CDR3 protein. A D gene is named only where the DNA matches it firmly. Size is omitted from some rows. Given values are once, few, many or a class for expanded clones.

D gene: .
J gene: TRBJ1-1
clone size: few
V gene: TRBV19
CDR3 DNA: TGTGCCAGTAGTATAAGGGAAGAAGACAGGTTCACTGAAGCTTTCTTT
CDR3 protein: CASSIREEDRFTEAFF

D gene: .
J gene: TRBJ1-1
clone size: few
V gene: TRBV6-2/TRBV6-3
CDR3 DNA: TGTGCCAGCAGTTACTTGAAACAGAAGAACACTGAAGCTTTCTTT
CDR3 protein: CASSYLKQKNTEAFF

D gene: .
J gene: TRBJ1-4
clone size: .
V gene: TRBV5-1
CDR3 DNA: TGCGCCAGCAGCTACGCCGGGGAGGGTGAAAAACTGTTTTTT
CDR3 protein: CASSYAGEGEKLFF

D gene: .
J gene: TRBJ2-2
clone size: few
V gene: TRBV6-5
CDR3 DNA: TGTGCCAGCCGTACCGGGGACAACACCGGGGAGCTGTTTTTT
CDR3 protein: CASRTGDNTGELFF

D gene: .
J gene: TRBJ1-1
clone size: .
V gene: TRBV6-1
CDR3 DNA: TGTGCCACCCGAGAAGCTTTCTTT
CDR3 protein: CATREAFF

D gene: .
J gene: TRBJ1-1
clone size: .
V gene: TRBV27
CDR3 DNA: TGTGCCAGCACTTCGTTTCGGGACCACACTGAAGCTTTCTTT
CDR3 protein: CASTSFRDHTEAFF

D gene: .
J gene: TRBJ2-1
clone size: many
V gene: TRBV6-6
CDR3 DNA: TGTGCCGGGGGGGGGCCTTACAATGAGCAGTTCTTC
CDR3 protein: CAGGGPYNEQFF

D gene: .
J gene: TRBJ1-5
clone size: .
V gene: TRBV6-6
CDR3 DNA: TGTGCCAGCAGTTACAACGGACGACAGCCCCAGCATTTT
CDR3 protein: CASSYNGRQPQHF

D gene: .
J gene: TRBJ1-4
clone size: .
V gene: TRBV4-2
CDR3 DNA: TGTGCCAGCAGCCAAGGCCGAAGTTCGGATGAAAAACTGTTTTTT
CDR3 protein: CASSQGRSSDEKLFF

D gene: TRBD2
J gene: TRBJ2-1
clone size: .
V gene: TRBV7-9
CDR3 DNA: TGTGCCAGCAGCTCGTCAACTAGCGGGGGGCCGCTCCGGGGGCAGTTCTTC
CDR3 protein: CASSSSTSGGPLRGQFF

D gene: TRBD1
J gene: TRBJ2-2
clone size: .
V gene: TRBV12-3/TRBV12-4
CDR3 DNA: TGTGTCAGCAGCCGTACAGGGGGGAACACCGGGGAGCTGTTTTTT
CDR3 protein: CVSSRTGGNTGELFF

D gene: TRBD1
J gene: TRBJ2-7
clone size: once
V gene: TRBV14
CDR3 DNA: TGTGCCAGCAGCCATTGGGACAGATTGATCGGGCAGTACTTC
CDR3 protein: CASSHWDRLIGQYF

D gene: TRBD2
J gene: TRBJ2-1
clone size: .
V gene: TRBV5-5
CDR3 DNA: TGTGCCAGCAGCCGGACTAGCGGGGGGGCGATTGAGCAGTTCTTC
CDR3 protein: CASSRTSGGAIEQFF

D gene: .
J gene: TRBJ2-3
clone size: .
V gene: TRBV7-9
CDR3 DNA: TGTGCCAGCAGAGCATTTCAGGAAAATGTACACTCAGATACGCAGTATTTT
CDR3 protein: CASRAFQENVHSDTQYF

D gene: .
J gene: TRBJ1-2
clone size: .
V gene: TRBV9
CDR3 DNA: TGTGCCAGCAGCGGAAGGACGAAACAAAACTATGGCTACACCTTC
CDR3 protein: CASSGRTKQNYGYTF

D gene: .
J gene: TRBJ1-5
clone size: .
V gene: TRBV19
CDR3 DNA: TGTGCCAGTACGATACAGCCTTTCAATCAGCCCCAGCATTTT
CDR3 protein: CASTIQPFNQPQHF

D gene: .
J gene: TRBJ2-2
clone size: .
V gene: TRBV19
CDR3 DNA: TGTGCCACCGGACCCAACCACGGGGAGCTGTTTTTT
CDR3 protein: CATGPNHGELFF

D gene: TRBD2
J gene: TRBJ2-6
clone size: .
V gene: TRBV27
CDR3 DNA: TGTGCCAGCAGTCCTGGGGTAGCGGGGGTGGGGGCCAACGTCCTGACTTTC
CDR3 protein: CASSPGVAGVGANVLTF

D gene: TRBD1
J gene: TRBJ1-6
clone size: .
V gene: TRBV6-2/TRBV6-3
CDR3 DNA: TGTGCCAGCTCGACAGGGGGCAAGTCACCCCTCCACTTT
CDR3 protein: CASSTGGKSPLHF

D gene: TRBD1
J gene: TRBJ1-2
clone size: .
V gene: TRBV15
CDR3 DNA: TGTGCCACCAGCCCTAGACAGGGGCCATATCTGGACGACGGCTACACCTTC
CDR3 protein: CATSPRQGPYLDDGYTF

D gene: TRBD1
J gene: TRBJ2-2
clone size: few
V gene: TRBV12-3/TRBV12-4
CDR3 DNA: TGTGCCAGCAGTCGAGGGACAGATACAGCGAACACCGGGGAGCTGTTTTTT
CDR3 protein: CASSRGTDTANTGELFF

D gene: .
J gene: TRBJ1-1
clone size: .
V gene: TRBV6-8
CDR3 DNA: TGTGCCAGCAGTTGGAGGGGGATCCGGGAAGCTTTCTTT
CDR3 protein: CASSWRGIREAFF

D gene: TRBD1
J gene: TRBJ2-1
clone size: .
V gene: TRBV28
CDR3 DNA: TGTGCCAGCAGTTTGGAGACAGGGACCTCCTACAATGAGCAGTTCTTC
CDR3 protein: CASSLETGTSYNEQFF

D gene: .
J gene: TRBJ2-2
clone size: many
V gene: TRBV7-2
CDR3 DNA: TGTGCCAGCAGCTCCCTGGACCGCCCCACCGGGGAGCTGTTTTTT
CDR3 protein: CASSSLDRPTGELFF

D gene: .
J gene: TRBJ1-1
clone size: many
V gene: TRBV7-2
CDR3 DNA: TGTGCCAGCAGCCGGAGCGGGCCTTTCGCCGGTACTGAAGCTTTCTTT
CDR3 protein: CASSRSGPFAGTEAFF

D gene: TRBD2
J gene: TRBJ2-1
clone size: .
V gene: TRBV5-1
CDR3 DNA: TGCGCCAGCAGCTTGGGACTAGCGGCTGTAGATGAGCAGTTCTTC
CDR3 protein: CASSLGLAAVDEQFF

D gene: .
J gene: TRBJ1-3
clone size: once
V gene: TRBV2
CDR3 DNA: TGTGCCAGCAGTGCCACGGGGCTTCCTGGAAACACCATATATTTT
CDR3 protein: CASSATGLPGNTIYF

D gene: .
J gene: TRBJ2-1
clone size: .
V gene: TRBV6-4
CDR3 DNA: TGTGCCAGCAGTGAGGAAGGACACCCGTACAATGAGCAGTTCTTC
CDR3 protein: CASSEEGHPYNEQFF

D gene: .
J gene: TRBJ2-2
clone size: few
V gene: TRBV12-3/TRBV12-4
CDR3 DNA: TGTGCCAGCAGCCTGGGGCGGAGCTACACCGGGGAGCTGTTTTTT
CDR3 protein: CASSLGRSYTGELFF

D gene: .
J gene: TRBJ1-1
clone size: few
V gene: TRBV3-1
CDR3 DNA: TGTGCCAGCAGCCAACAGGGTTTACCTGAAGCTTTCTTT
CDR3 protein: CASSQQGLPEAFF

D gene: .
J gene: TRBJ2-2
clone size: .
V gene: TRBV9
CDR3 DNA: TGTGCCAGCAGCGCAGGCGGGACAGTGAACACCGGGGAGCTGTTTTTT
CDR3 protein: CASSAGGTVNTGELFF

D gene: .
J gene: TRBJ1-2
clone size: few
V gene: TRBV12-3/TRBV12-4
CDR3 DNA: TGTGCCAGCAGCCCGGGGGGTGGCATAGGCTACACCTTC
CDR3 protein: CASSPGGGIGYTF

D gene: .
J gene: TRBJ1-1
clone size: .
V gene: TRBV4-1
CDR3 DNA: TGCGCCAGCAGCCCCTGGTGGGGCCAGAACATGAACACTGAAGCTTTCTTT
CDR3 protein: CASSPWWGQNMNTEAFF

D gene: .
J gene: TRBJ2-3
clone size: few
V gene: TRBV7-9
CDR3 DNA: TGTGCCAGCAGCCCGAGGGTAGGGGATACGCAGTATTTT
CDR3 protein: CASSPRVGDTQYF

D gene: TRBD1
J gene: TRBJ2-2
clone size: few
V gene: TRBV7-7
CDR3 DNA: TGTGCTAGCAGCTATAGACAGGGGCCTAACACCGGGGAGCTGTTTTTT
CDR3 protein: CASSYRQGPNTGELFF

D gene: .
J gene: TRBJ2-3
clone size: few
V gene: TRBV4-3
CDR3 DNA: TGCGCCAGCAGCCAAGAATCAGAATCCACAGATACGCAGTATTTT
CDR3 protein: CASSQESESTDTQYF

D gene: TRBD1
J gene: TRBJ1-3
clone size: few
V gene: TRBV10-2
CDR3 DNA: TGCGCCACCCGACAGGGTGGAAACACCATATATTTT
CDR3 protein: CATRQGGNTIYF

D gene: TRBD1
J gene: TRBJ1-2
clone size: .
V gene: TRBV27
CDR3 DNA: TGTGCCAGCAGTCTCGACAGGGCGAGACCCTATGGCTACACCTTC
CDR3 protein: CASSLDRARPYGYTF

D gene: TRBD2
J gene: TRBJ2-1
clone size: many
V gene: TRBV7-6
CDR3 DNA: TGTGCCAGCAGCTTAGGGGTGGGCCTAGCGGGCAATGAGCAGTTCTTC
CDR3 protein: CASSLGVGLAGNEQFF

D gene: .
J gene: TRBJ2-2
clone size: few
V gene: TRBV14
CDR3 DNA: TGTGCCAGCAGCCAAGCCCTTGCCTCGGACTTAGACACCGGGGAGCTGTTTTTT
CDR3 protein: CASSQALASDLDTGELFF

D gene: .
J gene: TRBJ2-5
clone size: .
V gene: TRBV5-1
CDR3 DNA: TGCGCCAGCAGCTTCGGGGGCCCCCTTGGCACCCAGTACTTC
CDR3 protein: CASSFGGPLGTQYF

D gene: .
J gene: TRBJ2-5
clone size: .
V gene: TRBV6-2/TRBV6-3
CDR3 DNA: TGTGCCAGCAGTTACTCCCTGGGACCACAGGGAGAGACCCAGTACTTC
CDR3 protein: CASSYSLGPQGETQYF

D gene: .
J gene: TRBJ2-5
clone size: .
V gene: TRBV9
CDR3 DNA: TGTGCCAGCAGCGTAGCTACCAGGGAGCGAGAGACCCAGTACTTC
CDR3 protein: CASSVATRERETQYF

D gene: TRBD1
J gene: TRBJ1-4
clone size: .
V gene: TRBV14
CDR3 DNA: TGTGCCAGCAGCCAAGATCCGAGAGACAGGGGGCTTAATGAAAAACTGTTTTTT
CDR3 protein: CASSQDPRDRGLNEKLFF

D gene: .
J gene: TRBJ1-1
clone size: few
V gene: TRBV7-3
CDR3 DNA: TGTGCCAGCAGCCCCTCAGGGGCGATGAATGAAGCTTTCTTT
CDR3 protein: CASSPSGAMNEAFF